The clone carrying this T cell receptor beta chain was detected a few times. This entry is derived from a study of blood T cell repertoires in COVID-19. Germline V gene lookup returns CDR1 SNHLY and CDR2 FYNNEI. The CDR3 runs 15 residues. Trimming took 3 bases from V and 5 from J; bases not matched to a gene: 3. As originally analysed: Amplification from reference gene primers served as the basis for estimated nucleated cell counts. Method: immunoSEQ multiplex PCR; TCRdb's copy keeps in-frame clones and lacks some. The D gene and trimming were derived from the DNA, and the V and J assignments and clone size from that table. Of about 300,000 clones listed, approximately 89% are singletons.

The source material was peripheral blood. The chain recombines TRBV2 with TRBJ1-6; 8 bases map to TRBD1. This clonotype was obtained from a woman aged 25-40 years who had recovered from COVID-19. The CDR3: CASSEDRVDNSPLHF. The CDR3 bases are TGTGCCAGCAGTGAGGACAGGGTAGATAATTCACCCCTCCACTTT.